This passage covers 22 T cell receptor beta chains from one sample sequenced in a study of T cell clonotyping in hematopoietic cell transplantation. As to time point: recipient sample about 28 days before transplant, after cytoreduction. Sequenced by immunoSEQ multiplex PCR; TCRdb stores in-frame clones only, minus some. This table holds some 35,000 clones, about 95% found once. Specimen: peripheral blood mononuclear cells, collected before stem cell transplant. The source is a middle-aged man with chronic myeloid leukemia. Some clones in this sample may be carry-over from other donors' samples.

The chain is built from TRBV7-2 and TRBJ1-4, with D maybe TRBD1 (6 bases). Between the trimmed V and J ends, which lost 4 bases and 4 bases, there was a span of 16 bases. Germline-derived CDR1 and CDR2 are SGHTA and FQGNSA. The CDR3 covers 16 residues. This chain's CDR3 is CASSYMTGDFNEKLFF. CDR3 in DNA: TGTGCCAGCAGCTATATGACAGGAGACTTTAATGAAAAACTGTTTTTT.

The J gene is TRBJ2-3, the V gene TRBV28; no clear D. This CDR3 is 11 amino acids long. The germline gives CDR1 MDHEN, CDR2 SYDVKM. With 5 bases removed from V and 1 base from J, the gap between germline ends came to 1 base. The CDR3 DNA reads as TGTGCCAGCAGTCGCACAGATACGCAGTATTTT. It codes for CASSRTDTQYF. Complete variable domain (other parts from reference TRBV28 and TRBJ2-3): DVKVTQSSRYLVKRTGEKVFLECVQDMDHENMFWYRQDPGLGLRLIYFSYDVKMKEKGDIPEGYSVSREKKERFSLILESASTNQTSMYLCASSRTDTQYFGPGTRLTVL.

This rearrangement joins TRBV18 to TRBJ1-1; D possibly corresponds to TRBD1 (6 bases). Germline V lookup: CDR1 KGHSH, CDR2 LQKENI. The V end was cut by 1 base, the J end by 5 bases, with 14 bases between. The CDR3 extends over 15 amino acids. The CDR3 here is CASSPRGGLGTEAFF. In DNA form, the CDR3 reads TGTGCCAGCTCACCACGAGGGGGTTTGGGGACTGAAGCTTTCTTT.

V is TRBV10-3 and J is TRBJ2-7; D not resolved. The CDR3 sequence is 16 residues long. CDR1 is ENHRY, CDR2 SYGVKD, per germline. Deletions cut 4 bases from V and 0 bases from J, with 16 bases between. The CDR3 coding sequence is TGTGCCATCAGTGGTCGCCCAGAAGGGATCTCCTACGAGCAGTACTTC. It is translated as CAISGRPEGISYEQYF.

Here the CDR3 DNA reads TGTGCCTTGAAGACAGGGGGATTGACCCAGTACTTC. This gives the protein CALKTGGLTQYF. This rearrangement joins TRBV30 to TRBJ2-5; 9 bases match TRBD1. V shed 7 bases and J 7 bases; nucleotides not matched to a gene: 7. The CDR3 runs 12 residues. Germline CDR1 GTSNPN, CDR2 SVGIG (reference sequence).

The chain carries TRBV7-9 and TRBJ1-1; no firm D call. The germline CDR1 and CDR2 sequences are SEHNR and FQNEAQ (reference sequence). The CDR3 runs 12 residues. With 5 bases removed from V and 4 bases from J, the gap between germline ends came to 8 bases. CDR3 residues: CASSLLVTEAFF. The CDR3 region has the DNA TGTGCCAGCAGCCTCCTGGTCACTGAAGCTTTCTTT.

The chain recombines TRBV2 with TRBJ2-7; 10 positions agree with TRBD1. The CDR3 loop spans 14 amino acids. J was trimmed by 2 bases and V by 7 bases; bases with no gene match: 5. CDR1 is SNHLY, CDR2 FYNNEI, per germline. The CDR3 loop is CASTSGTGAYEQYF. CDR3 in DNA: TGTGCCAGCACCTCCGGGACAGGGGCCTACGAGCAGTACTTC.

The chain employs TRBV4-3 and TRBJ2-5, with 8 bases matching TRBD1. After removal of 4 bases from V and 7 bases from J, the junction contained 5 bases not matched to a gene. Germline V lookup: CDR1 LGHNA, CDR2 YSLEER. The CDR3 totals 13 residues. The CDR3 sequence: CASSPGQEGTQYF. For the CDR3, the DNA is TGCGCCAGCAGCCCGGGACAGGAGGGGACCCAGTACTTC.

Only one count was recorded for this clone. This rearrangement joins TRBV7-9 to TRBJ2-5; perhaps TRBD2 as D (6 bases). Germline V gene lookup returns CDR1 SEHNR and CDR2 FQNEAQ (reference sequence). V was pared by 4 bases and J by 2 bases, with 11 bases between. The CDR3 contains 14 residues. CDR3 region: CASSSDYFQETQYF. The CDR3 DNA follows: TGTGCCAGCAGCTCGGACTACTTTCAAGAGACCCAGTACTTC.

The chain links TRBV19 to TRBJ2-1; D not resolved. The CDR3 extends over 12 amino acids. Germline V gene lookup returns CDR1 LNHDA and CDR2 SQIVND (reference sequence). V was clipped by 2 bases and J by 8 bases, with 7 bases between them. The chain's CDR3 is CASSISFDEQFF. CDR3 DNA: TGTGCCAGTAGTATATCTTTCGATGAGCAGTTCTTC.

The genes are TRBV28 and TRBJ1-5; tentative D call: TRBD1 (5 bases). CDR1 and CDR2 (germline): MDHEN, SYDVKM. The CDR3 loop spans 12 amino acids. Trimming pared 7 bases from V and 4 bases from J, leaving 8 bases between. CDR3 nucleotide sequence: TGTGCCAGCAAGGGGCAAAATCAGCCCCAGCATTTT. Its protein is CASKGQNQPQHF. The complete variable domain, with remaining parts taken from reference TRBV28 and TRBJ1-5, reads DVKVTQSSRYLVKRTGEKVFLECVQDMDHENMFWYRQDPGLGLRLIYFSYDVKMKEKGDIPEGYSVSREKKERFSLILESASTNQTSMYLCASKGQNQPQHFGDGTRLSIL.

The chain uses TRBV5-8 and TRBJ1-1; the D is unclear. The CDR3 length is 12 residues. V gave up 0 bases and J gave up 8 bases, with 8 bases separating them. Germline-derived CDR1 and CDR2 are SGHTS and YDEGEE. CDR3 amino acids: CASSLVALEAFF. Written as DNA, the CDR3 is TGTGCCAGCAGCTTGGTAGCCTTAGAAGCTTTCTTT. Filled out from reference TRBV5-8 and TRBJ1-1, the complete variable domain reads EAGVTQSPTHLIKTRGQQATLRCSPISGHTSVYWYQQALGLGLQFLLWYDEGEERNRGNFPPRFSGRQFPNYSSELNVNALELEDSALYLCASSLVALEAFFGQGTRLTVV.

The CDR3 region is CASSLGTSTDTQYF. The CDR3 DNA reads TGTGCCAGCAGCTTAGGGACTAGCACAGATACGCAGTATTTT. The V call is TRBV7-6, the J call TRBJ2-3; D possibly corresponds to TRBD2 (5 bases). Germline V lookup: CDR1 SGHVS, CDR2 FNYEAQ. Trimming cost V 1 base and J 0 bases, with 5 bases left between them. The CDR3 totals 14 residues.

V usage is TRBV7-9 and J usage is TRBJ1-1, with 8 bases matching TRBD1. This CDR3 is 14 amino acids long. Germline V lookup: CDR1 SEHNR, CDR2 FQNEAQ (reference sequence). After removal of 5 bases from V and 4 bases from J, the junction contained 6 bases not matched to a gene. CDR3 nucleotide sequence: TGTGCCAGCAGCATTACAGGGGGTGGCACTGAAGCTTTCTTT. This codes for CASSITGGGTEAFF.

The genes are TRBV28 and TRBJ2-3; 7 bases agree with TRBD1. V was clipped by 6 bases and J by 2 bases; unmatched bases: 5. Looked up from germline, CDR1 is MDHEN and CDR2 is SYDVKM. This CDR3 comprises 14 residues. CDR3 sequence (DNA): TGTGCCAGCAGCCGGGACAGTCTCACAGATACGCAGTATTTT. Translation gives CASSRDSLTDTQYF.

This chain links TRBV27 with TRBJ1-6; D perhaps matches TRBD1 (6 bases). The CDR3 length is 12 residues. Germline assignment: CDR1 MNHEY and CDR2 SMNVEV (reference sequence). Trimming left V 3 bases short and J 10 bases short, with 7 bases between. Here the CDR3 reads CASSFGGSPLHF. DNA for the CDR3: TGTGCCAGCAGTTTTGGGGGCTCACCCCTCCACTTT.

The V call is TRBV28, the J call TRBJ2-3; a possible D gene is TRBD1 (5 bases). The CDR3 runs to 13 residues. CDR1 is MDHEN and CDR2 is SYDVKM in the germline V gene. V lost 5 bases and J 4 bases, leaving 10 bases between the germline ends. DNA of the CDR3: TGTGCCAGCAGTCTACAGGTTCCAGATACGCAGTATTTT. Residues: CASSLQVPDTQYF.

The rearrangement uses TRBV5-1 and TRBJ1-2; possibly TRBD1 for D (6 bases). CDR3 length: 15 amino acids. Germline loops: CDR1 SGHRS, CDR2 YFSETQ. The germline V and J ends were trimmed by 2 bases and 0 bases, with 11 bases remaining between them. The CDR3 nucleotides read TGCGCCAGCAGCTTTTTACAGGGAACTAACTATGGCTACACCTTC. Encoded protein: CASSFLQGTNYGYTF.

The chain uses TRBV18 and TRBJ2-7; a weak D match, TRBD2 (5 bases). Germline CDR1 and CDR2: KGHSH and LQKENI. The CDR3 is 16 residues long. V lost 2 bases and J 1 base, leaving 15 bases between the germline ends. The CDR3 DNA follows: TGTGCCAGCTCACCATTCACCCAGACGGGATCCTACGAGCAGTACTTC. Translated, it gives CASSPFTQTGSYEQYF.

CDR3 region: CATGQPNEKLFF. The CDR3 DNA reads TGTGCCACCGGACAGCCTAATGAAAAACTGTTTTTT. This sequence joins TRBV10-3 and TRBJ1-4, with D possibly being TRBD1 (6 bases). The V gene's germline CDR1 is ENHRY and CDR2 SYGVKD. The CDR3 covers 12 residues. V was pared by 10 bases and J by 3 bases, with 9 bases between.

V gene TRBV5-6 combines with J gene TRBJ2-1; 9 bases are shared with TRBD1. J gave up 7 bases and V 4 bases, and 18 bases lay outside the gene matches. Germline-derived CDR1 and CDR2 are SGHDT and YYEEEE. The length of the CDR3 is 18 residues. The CDR3 sequence: CASSPGTGLSALWNEQFF. The CDR3 bases are TGTGCCAGCAGCCCGGGGACAGGGCTCTCCGCACTATGGAATGAGCAGTTCTTC.

The J gene is TRBJ2-1, the V gene TRBV5-4; 11 bases map to TRBD2. After removal of 0 bases from V and 2 bases from J, the junction contained 7 bases not matched to a gene. Germline V lookup: CDR1 SGHNT, CDR2 YYREEE (reference sequence). This CDR3 region has 18 residues. The CDR3 nucleotides are TGTGCCAGCAGCTTGGTTAGCGGGGGGGCCCCGCCCTACAATGAGCAGTTCTTC. As protein: CASSLVSGGAPPYNEQFF.